The TCR beta chain described here comes from a study of T cell responses to AZD1222 COVID-19 vaccine (dated by TCRdb to the early 2020s). Study-level background: TCR sequencing covered more than 230 trial participants: around 210 given two doses of AZD1222 and approximately 26 given two doses of MenACWY control vaccine. Trial participants were enrolled into age subgroups of 18-55, 56-69 and 70-plus years, which contained around 140, 26 and 57 TCR-sequenced participants, respectively.

In the case of this clone: What this receptor recognizes is not known. It has no much larger one-base neighbor in the sample; base qualities were not kept.

Read against the paper, the sample's time point label means: about 28 days (+/-7) after the second vaccine dose. AZD1222 recipients with second doses at about 4 weeks or about 12 weeks were pooled, because spike-specific TCR depth and breadth did not differ between schedules. Vaccinee samples came from UK trials COV001 and COV002, including a single-blind randomized controlled phase 2/3 trial of AZD1222 (ChAdOx1 nCoV-19) in healthy adults. For TCRbeta chain sequencing, PBMC samples from trial participants were taken at day 0 and at day 28 after the second dose. Study-wide findings and limitations: Reportedly, almost half of the unique spike-specific TCRs recognized epitopes lying outside the regions that are mutated in the B.1.351 and B.1.1.7 variants. Because no samples from the day 14 peak response were available, repertoires could be characterized only after the peak T cell response. The 56-69-year group was small, and its depth increase did not reach significance, likely because of low power. Participants were mostly white British, with more females than males. The authors suggested clonal diversity may have been underestimated. Spike-specific TCR breadth and depth rose significantly after two AZD1222 doses compared with day 0 and with MenACWY recipients. Conclusions about previously exposed vaccinees are limited because only six or seven AZD1222 recipients were SARS-CoV-2 seropositive at baseline. Vaccine-associated CD4 TCRs spanned the whole spike protein, with dominant responses in regions 160-218 and 743-854.

Taken from the germline V gene (reference sequence), the CDR1 and CDR2 loops are MNHEY and SMNVEV. A distance of 15 bases separates the germline ends of V and J, which lose 9 bases and 0 bases respectively. Its CDR3 holds 14 amino acids, cysteine through phenylalanine. The sequence is cut down to CDR3 DNA, 42 bases in frame from base 1. The CDR3 regions of human TCRbeta chains were analyzed by immunosequencing. The published analysis was carried out like this. TCRs in the repertoires were matched against a reference library of SARS-CoV-2-specific TCRs that had been generated with the MIRA antigen-specificity platform. Breadth was defined as the fraction of unique TCRs that were SARS-CoV-2-associated. Depth was defined as the fraction of total T cells that were SARS-CoV-2-associated. Using the MIRA data, each spike-specific TCR was assigned both to the spike region to which the TCR was reactive and to a CD4 or CD8 class. Log10-transformed breadth and depth values were compared by one-way ANOVA with Sidak's multiple comparisons tests. The source is immuneACCESS, and TCRdb retained only in-frame sequences with V and J called. Part of the clones is not carried over; for the studies checked, unresolved V genes explain less than half of this, and the remainder is unexplained. V and J calls and clone size are those listed in that table; D and trimming were worked out from the DNA. The sample contains 140,000 to 150,000 clones, about 92% of them found a single time. The biggest ten clones account for around 3.3% of the sample.

Recombination connected TRBV27 to TRBJ2-7, with a tentative D call of TRBD1 or TRBD2, each matching 5 bases. This TCR came from an adult who received the AZD1222 COVID-19 vaccine. Material: peripheral blood, obtained 28 days after the second AZD1222 dose. Read as DNA, the sequence is TGTGCCAGTTGGGGGTCCGACAGCTCCTACGAGCAGTACTTC. This encodes CASWGSDSSYEQYF.